The source of this T cell receptor (beta chain) is a study of blood T cell repertoires in COVID-19. Participants were aged about 18 to 89 years from roughly 26 US areas. Participants' own reports of clinical history determined their cohort assignment. As handled by the study authors: Estimation of nucleated cell counts relied on the amplification of reference gene primers. TCRdb's copy holds only in-frame clones and misses some; the assay was immunoSEQ multiplex PCR. That table is the source of V, J and clone size, and D and trimming were worked out from the DNA. The data show 350,000 to 500,000 clones, with over 75% seen just once and around 1.5% held by the top ten. This clone was counted a few times. The sequenced sample consisted of PBMCs or T cells enriched from blood (not recorded which). The receptor comes from a woman between 18 and 29 years old who had been exposed to COVID-19.

In DNA, the CDR3 is TGCGCCAGCAGCTCGACTAGCGAGAGGGGAACCGGGGAGCTGTTTTTT. Its protein is CASSSTSERGTGELFF. The genes are TRBV5-1 and TRBJ2-2, with 8 bases that match TRBD2. The length of the CDR3 is 16 residues. J gave up 5 bases and V 3 bases, and 9 bases lay outside the gene matches. Germline values: CDR1 SGHRS, CDR2 YFSETQ.